This TCR beta chain was recovered during a study of OX40 agonist ivuxolimab in advanced cancers. Profiling relied on immunoSEQ multiplex PCR, and the TCRdb table lists in-frame clones only, not all of them. The table has roughly 90,000 clones, roughly 89% seen once. Samples were taken at baseline and on day 1 of cycles 4 and 7. This clone was seen once. Its target is not known. General study findings and limits: Clonal expansion from baseline to week 6 occurred in both CD4+ and CD8+ T cells.

V shed 3 bases, J shed 4 bases, and the junction held 5 bases outside the gene matches. Germline CDR1 GTSNPN, CDR2 SVGIG (reference sequence). The CDR3 sequence is 15 residues long. The receptor comes from an adult with an advanced solid tumor such as melanoma, head and neck, liver or kidney cancer. This material consisted of CD4+ or CD8+ T cells sorted from blood, taken in a trial of the OX40 agonist ivuxolimab. V and J are TRBV30 and TRBJ1-6, with 8 nucleotides matching TRBD1. CDR3 loop: CAWSLGQGYNSPLHF. DNA of the CDR3: TGTGCCTGGAGCCTTGGACAGGGTTATAATTCACCCCTCCACTTT.